This TCR beta chain comes out of a study of radiotherapy plus CTLA-4 blockade in lung cancer. Turning to the study itself: There were objective responses in 15% to 20% of patients, and more than 30% had disease control.

V dropped 5 bases and J dropped 2; count of bases not matched to a gene: 8. Germline V gene lookup returns CDR1 SGHVS and CDR2 FQNEAQ. CDR3 size: 17 residues. Assay: immunoSEQ multiplex PCR; the TCRdb copy retains only in-frame clones and omits some. The table lists around 44,000 clones, approximately 86% of them singletons. The table lists this clone with a count of one. Its antigen is as yet unknown. Study-wide results and limits: In blood, after radiotherapy plus ipilimumab, tumor-derived TCR clones expanded.

Patients in the study, people with chemo-refractory metastatic non-small-cell lung cancer, received focal radiation plus ipilimumab CTLA-4 blockade. This sequence originates from a human donor with non-small cell lung cancer that progressed on radiotherapy plus ipilimumab. Some clones in this sample may be carry-over from other donors' samples. The material was peripheral blood, obtained from a patient treated with radiotherapy plus ipilimumab. V and J are TRBV7-8 and TRBJ2-5, with 13 bases fitting TRBD2. Written as DNA, the CDR3 is TGTGCCAGCAGCCCGACTAGCGGGAGGCCCCGACAAGAGACCCAGTACTTC. Its translation: CASSPTSGRPRQETQYF.